The rows below give T cell receptor beta chains drawn from one sample of a study of CD4 and CD8 cells across lung adenocarcinoma regions. One entry per CDR3 protein results from TCRdb running MiXCR on the PCR reads. The profile shows around 15,000 distinct CDR3 sequences, approximately 50% of them singletons. The sequenced sample consisted of CD8+ T cells from the center of a lung tumor. These receptors were obtained from a female donor with lung adenocarcinoma. The CD4 and CD8 labels of this study may be unreliable. CDR3s include the opening cysteine and the closing phenylalanine or tryptophan. The order of the fields is V gene, D gene, CDR3 protein. The D gene is left open where the match is weak.

TRBV7-2 - CASRQGPNNEQFF
TRBV27 - CASSSAGSSYNEQFF
TRBV10-3 - CAIGGNGGLDPETQYF
TRBV27 TRBD1 CASSLRGQGGTEAFF
TRBV10-3 TRBD2 CAISEAGGGKQYF
TRBV29-1 - CSVGGWIGGNEKLFF
TRBV6-5 TRBD2 CASSSSSVGGGETQYF
TRBV6-1 TRBD1 CASSPRGHRAKDMQYF
TRBV6-1 TRBD2 CASSNLAGTDETQYF
TRBV3-1 TRBD2 CASSHSTSGGREQFF
TRBV9 TRBD2 CASSPGLVTDTQYF
TRBV7-2 TRBD1 CASSLAYTPGQGTYNEQFF
TRBV10-2 - CGSTELRAKNTQYF
TRBV6-5 TRBD2 CASSYSSGASGRTNTGELFF
TRBV7-2 TRBD2 CASSLDPSGYEQFF
TRBV6-1 - CGGRGGLAKNTQYF